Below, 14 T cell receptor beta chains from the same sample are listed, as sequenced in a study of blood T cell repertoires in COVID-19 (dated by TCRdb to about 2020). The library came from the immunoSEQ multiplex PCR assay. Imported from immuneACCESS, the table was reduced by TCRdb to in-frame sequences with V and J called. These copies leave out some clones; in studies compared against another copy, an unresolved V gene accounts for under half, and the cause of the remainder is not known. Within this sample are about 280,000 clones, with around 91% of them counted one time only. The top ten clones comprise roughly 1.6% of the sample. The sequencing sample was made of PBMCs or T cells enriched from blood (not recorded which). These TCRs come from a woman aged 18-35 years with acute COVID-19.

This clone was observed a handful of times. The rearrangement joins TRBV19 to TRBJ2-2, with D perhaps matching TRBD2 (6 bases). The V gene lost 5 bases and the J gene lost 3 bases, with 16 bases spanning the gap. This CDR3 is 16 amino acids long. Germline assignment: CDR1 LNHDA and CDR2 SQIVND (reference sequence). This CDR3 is CASSSGPAGYTGELFF. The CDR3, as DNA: TGTGCCAGTAGTTCAGGGCCAGCGGGCTACACCGGGGAGCTGTTTTTT.

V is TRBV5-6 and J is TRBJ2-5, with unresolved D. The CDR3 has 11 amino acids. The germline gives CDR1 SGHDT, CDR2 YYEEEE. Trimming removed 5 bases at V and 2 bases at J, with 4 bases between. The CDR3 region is CASSYQETQYF. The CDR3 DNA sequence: TGTGCCAGCAGTTATCAAGAGACCCAGTACTTC.

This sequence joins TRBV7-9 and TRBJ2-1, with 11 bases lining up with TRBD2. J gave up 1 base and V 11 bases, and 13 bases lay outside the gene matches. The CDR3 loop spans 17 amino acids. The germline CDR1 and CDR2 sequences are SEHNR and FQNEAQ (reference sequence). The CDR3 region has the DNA TGTGCCTTCCGACTAGCGGGGCCCCAGGGTTCCTACAATGAGCAGTTCTTC. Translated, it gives CAFRLAGPQGSYNEQFF.

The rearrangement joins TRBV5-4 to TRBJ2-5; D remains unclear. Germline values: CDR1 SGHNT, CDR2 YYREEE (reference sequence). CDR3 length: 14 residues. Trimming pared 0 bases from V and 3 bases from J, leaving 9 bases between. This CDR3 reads CASSLELKKETQYF. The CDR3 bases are TGTGCCAGCAGCTTGGAACTAAAAAAAGAGACCCAGTACTTC.

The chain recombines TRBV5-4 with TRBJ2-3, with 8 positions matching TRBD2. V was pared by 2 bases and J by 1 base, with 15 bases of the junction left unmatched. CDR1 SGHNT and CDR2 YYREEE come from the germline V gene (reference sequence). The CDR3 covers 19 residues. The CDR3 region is CASSLGRAGVGIGTDTQYF. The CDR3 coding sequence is TGTGCCAGCAGCTTAGGGCGAGCGGGAGTGGGAATCGGCACAGATACGCAGTATTTT.

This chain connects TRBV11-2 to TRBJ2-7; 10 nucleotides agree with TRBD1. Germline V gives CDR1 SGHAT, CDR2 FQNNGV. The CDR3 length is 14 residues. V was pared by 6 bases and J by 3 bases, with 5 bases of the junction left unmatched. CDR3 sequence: CASRAGTGVYEQYF. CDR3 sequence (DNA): TGTGCCAGCAGGGCCGGGACAGGGGTCTACGAGCAGTACTTC. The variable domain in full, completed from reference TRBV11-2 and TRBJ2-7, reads EAGVAQSPRYKIIEKRQSVAFWCNPISGHATLYWYQQILGQGPKLLIQFQNNGVVDDSQLPKDRFSAERLKGVDSTLKIQPAKLEDSAVYLCASRAGTGVYEQYFGPGTRLTVT.

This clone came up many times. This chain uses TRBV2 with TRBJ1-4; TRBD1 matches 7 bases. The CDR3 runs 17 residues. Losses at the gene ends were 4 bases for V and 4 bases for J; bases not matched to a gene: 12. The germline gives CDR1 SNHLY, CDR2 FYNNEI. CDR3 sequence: CASSGPGDSGFNEKLFF. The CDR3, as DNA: TGTGCCAGCAGTGGCCCCGGGGACAGCGGATTTAATGAAAAACTGTTTTTT.

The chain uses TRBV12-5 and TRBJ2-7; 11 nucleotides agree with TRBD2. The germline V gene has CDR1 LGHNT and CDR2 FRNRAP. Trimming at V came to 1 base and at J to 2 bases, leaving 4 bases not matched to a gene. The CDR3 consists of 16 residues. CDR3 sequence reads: CASGLDISGRAYEQYF. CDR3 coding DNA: TGTGCTAGTGGTTTGGACATTAGCGGGAGGGCCTACGAGCAGTACTTC.

CDR3 protein: CASSFRDRGGEQYF. In DNA form, the CDR3 reads TGCGCCAGCAGCTTCCGGGACAGGGGTGGCGAGCAGTACTTC. This rearrangement joins TRBV5-1 to TRBJ2-7, with 10 bases lining up with TRBD1. Per germline, CDR1 SGHRS and CDR2 YFSETQ. The junction had 5 bases not matched to a gene; V was cut back by 2 bases and J by 6 bases. The CDR3 has 14 residues.

The CDR3 loop reads CAPPPGLAGVGGELFF. CDR3 sequence (DNA): TGTGCCCCGCCCCCGGGACTAGCGGGAGTTGGCGGGGAGCTGTTTTTT. The gene calls are TRBV6-4 and TRBJ2-2; 14 bases are shared with TRBD2. The CDR3 contains 16 residues. Germline assignment: CDR1 MRHNA and CDR2 SNTAGT. Trimming at V came to 11 bases and at J to 7 bases, leaving 12 bases not matched to a gene.

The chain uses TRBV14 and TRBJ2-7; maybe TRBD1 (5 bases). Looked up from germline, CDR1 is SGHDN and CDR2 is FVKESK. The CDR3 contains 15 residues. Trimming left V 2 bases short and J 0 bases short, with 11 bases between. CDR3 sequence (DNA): TGTGCCAGCAGCCAAAAGGGGTTAAGCTCCTACGAGCAGTACTTC. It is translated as CASSQKGLSSYEQYF.

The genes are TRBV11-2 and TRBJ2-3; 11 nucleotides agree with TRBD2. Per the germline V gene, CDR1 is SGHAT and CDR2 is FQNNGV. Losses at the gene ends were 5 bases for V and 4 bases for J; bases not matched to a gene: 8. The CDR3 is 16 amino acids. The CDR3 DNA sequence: TGTGCCAGCAGCCGTACACTAGCGGGAGCTGCAGATACGCAGTATTTT. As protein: CASSRTLAGAADTQYF.

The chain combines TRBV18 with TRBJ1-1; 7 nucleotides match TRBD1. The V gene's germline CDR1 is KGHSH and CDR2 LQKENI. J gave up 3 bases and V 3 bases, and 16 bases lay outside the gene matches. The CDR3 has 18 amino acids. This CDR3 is CASSPYWDFSGGDTEAFF. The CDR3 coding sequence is TGTGCCAGCTCACCGTACTGGGACTTTTCAGGGGGAGACACTGAAGCTTTCTTT.

The chain's CDR3 is CASSQGYEKLFF. CDR3 bases: TGTGCCAGCAGTCAGGGATATGAAAAACTGTTTTTT. This sequence joins TRBV5-8 and TRBJ1-4, with D possibly matching TRBD1 (5 bases). Looked up from germline, CDR1 is SGHTS and CDR2 is YDEGEE. Trimming pared 5 bases from V and 6 bases from J, leaving 8 bases between. This CDR3 contains 12 residues.